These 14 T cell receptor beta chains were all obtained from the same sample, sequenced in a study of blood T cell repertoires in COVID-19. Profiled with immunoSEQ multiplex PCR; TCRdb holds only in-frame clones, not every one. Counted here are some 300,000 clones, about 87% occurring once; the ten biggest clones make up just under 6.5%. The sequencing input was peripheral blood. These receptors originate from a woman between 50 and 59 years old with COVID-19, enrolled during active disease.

CDR3 protein: CSASPGGETQYF. CDR3 coding DNA: TGCAGTGCTAGTCCAGGGGGGGAGACCCAGTACTTC. The chain combines TRBV20-1 with TRBJ2-5, with D perhaps matching TRBD1 (7 bases). The V gene lost 3 bases and the J gene lost 5 bases, with 10 bases spanning the gap. This CDR3 spans 12 amino acids. Germline assignment: CDR1 DFQATT and CDR2 SNEGSKA (reference sequence).

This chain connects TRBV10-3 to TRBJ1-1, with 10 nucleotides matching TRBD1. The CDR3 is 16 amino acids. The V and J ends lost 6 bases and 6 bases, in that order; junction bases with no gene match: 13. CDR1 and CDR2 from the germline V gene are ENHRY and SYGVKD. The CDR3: CAIRPTGGAELAEAFF. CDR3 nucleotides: TGTGCCATCAGGCCGACAGGGGGCGCGGAATTGGCTGAAGCTTTCTTT.

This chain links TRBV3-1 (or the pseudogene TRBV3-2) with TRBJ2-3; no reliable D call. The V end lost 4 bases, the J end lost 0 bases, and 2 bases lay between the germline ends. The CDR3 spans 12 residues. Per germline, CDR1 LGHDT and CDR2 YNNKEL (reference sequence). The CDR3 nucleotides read TGTGCCAGCAGCCCTAGCACAGATACGCAGTATTTT. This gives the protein CASSPSTDTQYF.

The CDR3 nucleotides are TGTGCCAGCAGCTTAGCCCCAGCGGGAGTTGTCGGGGAGCTGTTTTTT. Its protein is CASSLAPAGVVGELFF. The chain couples TRBV11-2 to TRBJ2-2, with 8 positions matching TRBD2. Germline values: CDR1 SGHAT, CDR2 FQNNGV. There are 16 residues in the CDR3. After removal of 1 base from V and 7 bases from J, the junction contained 8 bases not matched to a gene.

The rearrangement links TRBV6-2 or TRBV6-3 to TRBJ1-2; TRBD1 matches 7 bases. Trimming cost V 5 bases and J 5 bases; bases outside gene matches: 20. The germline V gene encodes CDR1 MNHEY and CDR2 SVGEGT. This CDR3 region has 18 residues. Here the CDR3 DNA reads TGTGCCAGCAGTACTGCCTGGGACAGCAGAACCAGAATATATGGCTACACCTTC. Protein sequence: CASSTAWDSRTRIYGYTF.

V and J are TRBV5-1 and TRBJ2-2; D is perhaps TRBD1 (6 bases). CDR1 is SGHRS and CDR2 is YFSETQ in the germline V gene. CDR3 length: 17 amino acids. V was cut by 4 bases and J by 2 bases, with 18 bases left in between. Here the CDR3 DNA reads TGCGCCAGCAGCCCGACAACAGGGTGGGGAAACACCGGGGAGCTGTTTTTT. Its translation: CASSPTTGWGNTGELFF.

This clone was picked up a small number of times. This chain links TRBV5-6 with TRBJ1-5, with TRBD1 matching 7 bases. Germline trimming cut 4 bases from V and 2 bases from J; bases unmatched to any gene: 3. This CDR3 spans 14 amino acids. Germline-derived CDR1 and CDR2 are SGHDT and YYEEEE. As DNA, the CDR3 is TGTGCCAGCAGCCCGGGACAGCGCAATCAGCCCCAGCATTTT. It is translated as CASSPGQRNQPQHF. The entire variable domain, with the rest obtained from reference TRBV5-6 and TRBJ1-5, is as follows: DAGVTQSPTHLIKTRGQQVTLRCSPKSGHDTVSWYQQALGQGPQFIFQYYEEEERQRGNFPDRFSGHQFPNYSSELNVNALLLGDSALYLCASSPGQRNQPQHFGDGTRLSIL.

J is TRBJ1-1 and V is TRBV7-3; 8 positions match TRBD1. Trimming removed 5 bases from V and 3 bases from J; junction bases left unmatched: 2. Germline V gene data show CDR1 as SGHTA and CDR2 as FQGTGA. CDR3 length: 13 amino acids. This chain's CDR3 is CASSGQGYTEAFF. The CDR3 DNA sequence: TGTGCCAGCAGCGGACAGGGTTACACTGAAGCTTTCTTT.

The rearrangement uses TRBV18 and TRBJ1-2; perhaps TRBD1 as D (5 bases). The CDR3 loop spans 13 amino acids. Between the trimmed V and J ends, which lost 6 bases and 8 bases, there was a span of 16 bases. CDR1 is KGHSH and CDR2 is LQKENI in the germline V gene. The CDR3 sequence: CASSTQGIYGYTF. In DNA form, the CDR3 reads TGTGCCAGCTCTACTCAGGGAATCTACGGCTACACCTTC.

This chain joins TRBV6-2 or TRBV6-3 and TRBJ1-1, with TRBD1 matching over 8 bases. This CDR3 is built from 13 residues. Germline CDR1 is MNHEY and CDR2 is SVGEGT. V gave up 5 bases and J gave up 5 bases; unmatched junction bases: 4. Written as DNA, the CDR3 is TGTGCCAGCAGTCGACAGGGGAGGACTGAAGCTTTCTTT. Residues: CASSRQGRTEAFF.

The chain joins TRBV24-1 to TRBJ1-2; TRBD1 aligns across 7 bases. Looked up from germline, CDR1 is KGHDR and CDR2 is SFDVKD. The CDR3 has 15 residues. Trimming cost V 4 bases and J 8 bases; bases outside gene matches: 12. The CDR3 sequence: CATSDTGALNVGYTF. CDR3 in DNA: TGTGCCACCAGTGACACAGGGGCTTTGAACGTCGGCTACACCTTC.

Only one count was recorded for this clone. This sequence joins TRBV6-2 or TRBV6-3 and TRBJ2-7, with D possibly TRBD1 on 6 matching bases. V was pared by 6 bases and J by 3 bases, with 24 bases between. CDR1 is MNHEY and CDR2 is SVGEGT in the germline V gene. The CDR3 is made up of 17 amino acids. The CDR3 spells CASSDRPGQMSVYEQYF. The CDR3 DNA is TGTGCCAGCAGCGACCGGCCGGGACAAATGTCTGTCTACGAGCAGTACTTC.

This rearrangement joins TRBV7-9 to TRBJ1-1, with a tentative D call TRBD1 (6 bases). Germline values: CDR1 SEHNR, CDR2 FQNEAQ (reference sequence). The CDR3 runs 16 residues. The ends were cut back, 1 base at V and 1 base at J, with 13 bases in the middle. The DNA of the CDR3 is TGTGCCAGCAGCTTAGAAGGGACACGAAGGAACACTGAAGCTTTCTTT. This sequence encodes CASSLEGTRRNTEAFF.

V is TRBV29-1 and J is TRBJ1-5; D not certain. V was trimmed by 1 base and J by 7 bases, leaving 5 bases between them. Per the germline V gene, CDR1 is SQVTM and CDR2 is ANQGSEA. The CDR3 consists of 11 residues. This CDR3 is CSVEGGQPQHF. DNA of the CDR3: TGCAGCGTTGAAGGTGGCCAGCCCCAGCATTTT.